Shown below are 15 T cell receptor beta chains from a single sample sequenced in a study of tumor-infiltrating lymphocytes in localized non-small cell lung cancer. Produced via immunoSEQ multiplex PCR; TCRdb's table is partial and in-frame only. Here the sample spans around 25,000 clones, 73% being singletons. Material for sequencing was lung tumor tissue. These receptors were taken from a human donor with non-small cell lung cancer.

This clone is judged medium-sized. The CDR3, as DNA: TGTGCCACCTCTTTGGGGACAGGACCCTCCGAGCAGTACTTC. The encoded protein is CATSLGTGPSEQYF. The V gene is TRBV6-5, the J gene TRBJ2-7, with 8 bases identical to TRBD1. CDR1 MNHEY and CDR2 SVGAGI come from the germline V gene. With V trimmed by 10 bases and J by 6 bases, 14 bases remained unmatched. The CDR3 covers 14 residues.

A remark on this clone: Compared with germline, one end of the junction differs, possibly owing to a read error. The V and J genes are TRBV7-7 and TRBJ1-3; a weak D match, TRBD1 (5 bases). This CDR3 has 15 residues. In germline, CDR1 is SSHAT, CDR2 FNYEAQ (reference sequence). The CDR3 sequence: CASSPQSGSGNTIYF. DNA for the CDR3: TGTGCCAGCAGCCCGCAATCAGGGAGTGGAAACACCATTTATTTT.

The V gene is TRBV29-1, the J gene TRBJ1-1; D remains ambiguous. The CDR3 totals 15 residues. Trimming stripped 3 bases from V and 5 bases from J, with 19 bases between. Germline V gene lookup returns CDR1 SQVTM and CDR2 ANQGSEA. CDR3 in DNA: TGCAGCGTTGACCTCATTGGAGGGAGAGGAACTGAAGCTTTCTTT. This sequence encodes CSVDLIGGRGTEAFF.

The V call is TRBV29-1, the J call TRBJ1-1; no firm D call. This CDR3 contains 12 residues. In germline, CDR1 is SQVTM, CDR2 ANQGSEA. The V end was cut by 6 bases, the J end by 7 bases, with 15 bases between. In nucleotides, the CDR3 is TGCAGCGTGGTTGCTGGACCTGATGAAGCTTTCTTT. This codes for CSVVAGPDEAFF.

J is TRBJ2-7 and V is TRBV18; 9 bases map to TRBD1. Looked up from germline, CDR1 is KGHSH and CDR2 is LQKENI. This CDR3 region has 15 residues. V lost 2 bases to trimming and J lost 0 bases; unmatched junction nucleotides: 2. The CDR3 DNA sequence: TGTGCCAGCTCACCATGGACAGGGGACTCCTACGAGCAGTACTTC. This codes for CASSPWTGDSYEQYF.

This chain joins TRBV11-3 and TRBJ1-2, with TRBD1 identical over 10 bases. Germline CDR1 SGHNT, CDR2 YENEEA. The V gene end was trimmed by 2 bases and the J gene end by 0 bases; junction bases not matched to a gene: 15. The CDR3 sequence is 20 residues long. CDR3 sequence (DNA): TGTGCCAGCAGCTTAACCCTAACCTTCGGACAGGGGGAGTCTAACTATGGCTACACCTTC. It encodes CASSLTLTFGQGESNYGYTF.

This clone appeared a single time. The sample has other DNA sequences that encode this CDR3 too. The chain links TRBV5-1 to TRBJ2-5, with 10 positions matching TRBD2. The CDR3 length is 15 residues. Looked up from germline, CDR1 is SGHRS and CDR2 is YFSETQ. The V and J ends lost 0 bases and 2 bases, in that order; junction bases with no gene match: 1. The DNA of the CDR3 is TGCGCCAGCAGCTTGGCTAGCGGGGGTCAAGAGACCCAGTACTTC. Its translation is CASSLASGGQETQYF.

As for this clone: Within the sample, other DNA sequences also encode this same CDR3. This chain connects TRBV10-2 to TRBJ2-7, with D perhaps TRBD1 (5 bases). The CDR3 is made up of 14 amino acids. Looked up from germline, CDR1 is WSHSY and CDR2 is SAAADI. V was cut by 0 bases and J by 3 bases, with 9 bases left in between. CDR3 DNA: TGCGCCAGCAGTGAGTCGGGGCGGAGCTACGAGCAGTACTTC. Residues: CASSESGRSYEQYF.

J is TRBJ1-3 and V is TRBV4-2; 8 bases agree with TRBD1. Germline V gene data show CDR1 as LGHNA and CDR2 as YNFKEQ. This CDR3 contains 16 residues. V dropped 3 bases and J dropped 7; count of bases not matched to a gene: 11. This CDR3 reads CASSQAHGTGLNTIYF. CDR3 bases: TGTGCCAGCAGCCAGGCCCACGGGACAGGCCTTAACACCATATATTTT.

CDR3 region: CAWSPELNYGYTF. The DNA of the CDR3 is TGTGCCTGGTCGCCAGAATTAAACTATGGCTACACCTTC. The chain is built from TRBV30 and TRBJ1-2; D is unclear. CDR3 size: 13 residues. Trimming removed 5 bases at V and 2 bases at J, with 12 bases between. CDR1 and CDR2 from the germline V gene are GTSNPN and SVGIG (reference sequence).

V gene TRBV18 combines with J gene TRBJ1-5; D is perhaps TRBD1 (5 bases). V was shortened by 3 bases and J by 7 bases, with 10 bases between the two germline ends. This CDR3 has 13 residues. The V gene's germline CDR1 is KGHSH and CDR2 LQKENI. The CDR3 coding sequence is TGTGCCAGCTCACCGTCGGGGCCACAGCCCCAGCATTTT. Translated, it gives CASSPSGPQPQHF.

This clone was recorded a few times. CDR3 bases: TGTGCCAGCAGCTCACATATCCAAGAGACCCAGTACTTC. This sequence encodes CASSSHIQETQYF. The chain employs TRBV28 and TRBJ2-5; D not resolved. The CDR3 totals 13 residues. Trimming removed 6 bases at V and 1 base at J, with 9 bases between. Germline assignment: CDR1 MDHEN and CDR2 SYDVKM.

This chain uses TRBV18 with TRBJ1-1, with a tentative D call TRBD1 (6 bases). The CDR3 has 16 amino acids. V dropped 0 bases and J dropped 1 base, with 12 bases sitting between them. The V gene's germline CDR1 is KGHSH and CDR2 LQKENI. CDR3 nucleotides: TGTGCCAGCTCACCACCCGGGACAAATAAGAACACTGAAGCTTTCTTT. It specifies CASSPPGTNKNTEAFF.

The DNA for the CDR3 is TGTGCCAGTAGTATGGATGGGACTCCTCAGCAGTACTTC. Translation gives CASSMDGTPQQYF. The V call is TRBV19, the J call TRBJ2-7; tentatively, D is TRBD2 (6 bases). The CDR3 is made up of 13 amino acids. Germline lookup yields CDR1 LNHDA and CDR2 SQIVND (reference sequence). Trimming stripped 3 bases from V and 8 bases from J, with 14 bases between.

This clone was observed a few times. The chain joins TRBV7-2 to TRBJ2-7; no definite D call. V lost 3 bases to trimming and J lost 0 bases, with 0 bases between them. Germline V gene sequence: CDR1 SGHTA, CDR2 FQGNSA. The CDR3 runs to 11 residues. CDR3: CASSFSYEQYF. The CDR3 DNA reads TGTGCCAGCAGCTTCTCCTACGAGCAGTACTTC.